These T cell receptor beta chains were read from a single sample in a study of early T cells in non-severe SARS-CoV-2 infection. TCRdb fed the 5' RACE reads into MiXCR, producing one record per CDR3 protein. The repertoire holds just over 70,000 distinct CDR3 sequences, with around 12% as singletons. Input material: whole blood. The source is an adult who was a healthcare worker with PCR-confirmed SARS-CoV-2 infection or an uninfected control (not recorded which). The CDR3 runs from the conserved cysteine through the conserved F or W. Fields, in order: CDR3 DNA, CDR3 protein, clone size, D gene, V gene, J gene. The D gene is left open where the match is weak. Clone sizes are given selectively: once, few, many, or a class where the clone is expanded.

CDR3 DNA: TGTGCCAGCAGCGCCGATAACTATGGCTACACCTTC
CDR3 protein: CASSADNYGYTF
clone size: NA
D gene: NA
V gene: TRBV9
J gene: TRBJ1-2

CDR3 DNA: TGTGCCAGCAGTCACGGGACCCAAGAGACCCAGTACTTC
CDR3 protein: CASSHGTQETQYF
clone size: many
D gene: NA
V gene: TRBV6-2/TRBV6-3
J gene: TRBJ2-5

CDR3 DNA: TGCAGTGCTAGAGATTTAAACCGCCCCAGAACCGGGGAGCTGTTTTTT
CDR3 protein: CSARDLNRPRTGELFF
clone size: many
D gene: NA
V gene: TRBV20-1
J gene: TRBJ2-2

CDR3 DNA: TGCGCCAGCAGCGTCGGACAGGGGGCCTCTAGCACAGATACGCAGTATTTT
CDR3 protein: CASSVGQGASSTDTQYF
clone size: NA
D gene: TRBD1
V gene: TRBV5-1
J gene: TRBJ2-3

CDR3 DNA: TGCAGCGCCATTTTCAGATCTCGGAAAAACATTCAGTACTTC
CDR3 protein: CSAIFRSRKNIQYF
clone size: many
D gene: NA
V gene: TRBV29-1
J gene: TRBJ2-4

CDR3 DNA: TGTGCCAGCTCACGAGTGGACAGTTCCTACGAGCAGTACTTC
CDR3 protein: CASSRVDSSYEQYF
clone size: many
D gene: NA
V gene: TRBV18
J gene: TRBJ2-7

CDR3 DNA: TGTGCCAGCAGGGTAGCGGGTCTCCTCTACGAGCAGTACTTC
CDR3 protein: CASRVAGLLYEQYF
clone size: many
D gene: TRBD2
V gene: TRBV12-3/TRBV12-4
J gene: TRBJ2-7

CDR3 DNA: TGCAGTGCTAGCCCTAAGCTGGAGGCCCTCGACAATGAGCAGTTCTTC
CDR3 protein: CSASPKLEALDNEQFF
clone size: many
D gene: NA
V gene: TRBV20-1
J gene: TRBJ2-1

CDR3 DNA: TGCAGCGTGGGGACAGTTAGTCCTGGAAACACCATATATTTT
CDR3 protein: CSVGTVSPGNTIYF
clone size: many
D gene: TRBD1
V gene: TRBV29-1
J gene: TRBJ1-3

CDR3 DNA: TGTGCCAGCAGTGAAGCGCGCTACCGCTACACTGAAGCTTTCTTT
CDR3 protein: CASSEARYRYTEAFF
clone size: many
D gene: NA
V gene: TRBV6-1
J gene: TRBJ1-1

CDR3 DNA: TGTGCCAGCACGGGAGGGGACCACGAGCAGTACTTC
CDR3 protein: CASTGGDHEQYF
clone size: many
D gene: TRBD2
V gene: TRBV27
J gene: TRBJ2-7

CDR3 DNA: TGTGCCACCCAGGGACAGGGGGCAATGTATGGCTACACCTTC
CDR3 protein: CATQGQGAMYGYTF
clone size: many
D gene: TRBD1
V gene: TRBV10-3
J gene: TRBJ1-2

CDR3 DNA: TGTGCCAGCAGCTCTCCTCCTAGCGTAGCAAGGACCCAGTACTTC
CDR3 protein: CASSSPPSVARTQYF
clone size: NA
D gene: NA
V gene: TRBV7-2
J gene: TRBJ2-5

CDR3 DNA: TGTGCCAGCAGCCAAGGGGGTTGGAATCAGCCCCAGCATTTT
CDR3 protein: CASSQGGWNQPQHF
clone size: many
D gene: NA
V gene: TRBV12-3/TRBV12-4
J gene: TRBJ1-5

CDR3 DNA: TGTGCCAGCAGTTTGATGGTAGCGAAAAAAAATGAGCAGTTCTTC
CDR3 protein: CASSLMVAKKNEQFF
clone size: many
D gene: NA
V gene: TRBV27
J gene: TRBJ2-1

CDR3 DNA: TGTGCCAGAAGCTTGGCGCGGGAGTCGAACTATGGCTACACCTTC
CDR3 protein: CARSLARESNYGYTF
clone size: many
D gene: NA
V gene: TRBV5-3
J gene: TRBJ1-2

CDR3 DNA: TGCAGCGTTTTAGTACAGGGAGGAGATACGCAGTATTTT
CDR3 protein: CSVLVQGGDTQYF
clone size: many
D gene: NA
V gene: TRBV29-1
J gene: TRBJ2-3

CDR3 DNA: TGCGCCAGCCACGCGGGGGGACAGAGCTCTGGAAACACCATATATTTT
CDR3 protein: CASHAGGQSSGNTIYF
clone size: NA
D gene: TRBD1
V gene: TRBV5-1
J gene: TRBJ1-3

CDR3 DNA: TGTGCCAGCAATTATTATCTCGACTACGAGCAGTACTTC
CDR3 protein: CASNYYLDYEQYF
clone size: NA
D gene: NA
V gene: TRBV6-1
J gene: TRBJ2-7

CDR3 DNA: TGCAGCGTTGACTCTGGGGCCAACGTCCTGACTTTC
CDR3 protein: CSVDSGANVLTF
clone size: many
D gene: NA
V gene: TRBV29-1
J gene: TRBJ2-6

CDR3 DNA: TGTGCCAGCAGTTCAGGACTAGCGGGGACGAATACGCAGTATTTT
CDR3 protein: CASSSGLAGTNTQYF
clone size: many
D gene: TRBD2
V gene: TRBV12-3/TRBV12-4
J gene: TRBJ2-3

CDR3 DNA: TGTGCCAGCAGTCCCTCTTACAGGGCTGGGGCCAACGTCCTGACTTTC
CDR3 protein: CASSPSYRAGANVLTF
clone size: many
D gene: NA
V gene: TRBV28
J gene: TRBJ2-6

CDR3 DNA: TGTGCCAGCAGTTCTCAAGACCGAAACACTGAAGCTTTCTTT
CDR3 protein: CASSSQDRNTEAFF
clone size: few
D gene: NA
V gene: TRBV28
J gene: TRBJ1-1

CDR3 DNA: TGTGCCAGCAGTGTAGGGGGAACAACAGATACGCAGTATTTT
CDR3 protein: CASSVGGTTDTQYF
clone size: NA
D gene: NA
V gene: TRBV6-1
J gene: TRBJ2-3

CDR3 DNA: TGTGCCAGCAGCTTGAGTGGAGTTAATGAAAAACTGTTTTTT
CDR3 protein: CASSLSGVNEKLFF
clone size: few
D gene: NA
V gene: TRBV5-4
J gene: TRBJ1-4

CDR3 DNA: TGTGCCAGCAGTTTTAGTTACCAAGAGACCCAGTACTTC
CDR3 protein: CASSFSYQETQYF
clone size: many
D gene: NA
V gene: TRBV28
J gene: TRBJ2-5

CDR3 DNA: TGTGCCAGCAGTTACGGGACAATAGCGGGAGCTGGCACAGATACGCAGTATTTT
CDR3 protein: CASSYGTIAGAGTDTQYF
clone size: many
D gene: TRBD2
V gene: TRBV6-2/TRBV6-3
J gene: TRBJ2-3

CDR3 DNA: TGTGCCAGCAGCTTTTTAAGGAACAATGAGCAGTTCTTC
CDR3 protein: CASSFLRNNEQFF
clone size: few
D gene: NA
V gene: TRBV11-2
J gene: TRBJ2-1

CDR3 DNA: TGTGCCAGCAGTTACTTGTCAGCGGGAGTTGCAGATACGCAGTATTTT
CDR3 protein: CASSYLSAGVADTQYF
clone size: many
D gene: TRBD2
V gene: TRBV6-5
J gene: TRBJ2-3

CDR3 DNA: TGCGCCAGCAGCCAGGCCCCTAGCGGGAGTTTCAATGAGCAGTTCTTC
CDR3 protein: CASSQAPSGSFNEQFF
clone size: many
D gene: TRBD2
V gene: TRBV4-3
J gene: TRBJ2-1

CDR3 DNA: TGCGCCAGCAGCTTGGGGGAGGGCAACTCCTACAATGAGCAGTTCTTC
CDR3 protein: CASSLGEGNSYNEQFF
clone size: many
D gene: TRBD2
V gene: TRBV5-1
J gene: TRBJ2-1

CDR3 DNA: TGTGCCAGCAGCCCGACTTCGTTAGAGACCCAGTACTTC
CDR3 protein: CASSPTSLETQYF
clone size: many
D gene: NA
V gene: TRBV7-8
J gene: TRBJ2-5

CDR3 DNA: TGCAGTGCTAAGGGACAAATGAACACTGAAGCTTTCTTT
CDR3 protein: CSAKGQMNTEAFF
clone size: NA
D gene: NA
V gene: TRBV20-1
J gene: TRBJ1-1

CDR3 DNA: TGTGCCAGCAGTGAGAGGGAGCCCTACAATGAGCAGTTCTTC
CDR3 protein: CASSEREPYNEQFF
clone size: NA
D gene: NA
V gene: TRBV25-1
J gene: TRBJ2-1

CDR3 DNA: TGTGCCAGCAGTTTTAGCAGGGGGCGGTCTGGCTACACCTTC
CDR3 protein: CASSFSRGRSGYTF
clone size: few
D gene: TRBD1
V gene: TRBV28
J gene: TRBJ1-2

CDR3 DNA: TGTGCCAGCAGCATTGGGGCAATCCAAGAGACCCAGTACTTC
CDR3 protein: CASSIGAIQETQYF
clone size: many
D gene: NA
V gene: TRBV12-3/TRBV12-4
J gene: TRBJ2-5

CDR3 DNA: TGTGCCAGCAGTCTGGACAGCCCTGAAGCTTTCTTT
CDR3 protein: CASSLDSPEAFF
clone size: many
D gene: NA
V gene: TRBV6-1
J gene: TRBJ1-1

CDR3 DNA: TGTGCCAGCAGCATGGGACAGGGGGTGAACACTGAAGCTTTCTTT
CDR3 protein: CASSMGQGVNTEAFF
clone size: many
D gene: NA
V gene: TRBV21-1
J gene: TRBJ1-1

CDR3 DNA: TGTGCTAGTGGCCCTCAAGGAGGCTGGGAGCAGTACTTC
CDR3 protein: CASGPQGGWEQYF
clone size: many
D gene: NA
V gene: TRBV12-5
J gene: TRBJ2-7

CDR3 DNA: TGTGCCAGCAGTCAGACACCCAACACTGAAGCTTTCTTT
CDR3 protein: CASSQTPNTEAFF
clone size: many
D gene: NA
V gene: TRBV7-6
J gene: TRBJ1-1

CDR3 DNA: TGTGCCAGCAGCTTCTCAGGGGGAGAGCAGTACTTC
CDR3 protein: CASSFSGGEQYF
clone size: NA
D gene: TRBD1
V gene: TRBV5-4
J gene: TRBJ2-7

CDR3 DNA: TGTGCCAGCAGTTACTCCGACACCGCACCCTATGGCTACACCTTC
CDR3 protein: CASSYSDTAPYGYTF
clone size: once
D gene: NA
V gene: TRBV25-1
J gene: TRBJ1-2

CDR3 DNA: TGTGCCAGCACCCCCAGTCGAGGGGGCCCGGTGTACGAGCAGTACTTC
CDR3 protein: CASTPSRGGPVYEQYF
clone size: many
D gene: TRBD1
V gene: TRBV2
J gene: TRBJ2-7

CDR3 DNA: TGTGCCAGCAGTAGGGACGGAAGCAATCAGCCCCAGCATTTT
CDR3 protein: CASSRDGSNQPQHF
clone size: many
D gene: NA
V gene: TRBV6-5
J gene: TRBJ1-5

CDR3 DNA: TGCGCCAGCCGTTGGGGGGAGGGAACCTACAATGAGCAGTTCTTC
CDR3 protein: CASRWGEGTYNEQFF
clone size: many
D gene: TRBD2
V gene: TRBV5-1
J gene: TRBJ2-1

CDR3 DNA: TGTGCCAGCACCCCGGGGGTGAACAATGAGCAGTTCTTC
CDR3 protein: CASTPGVNNEQFF
clone size: many
D gene: NA
V gene: TRBV12-3/TRBV12-4
J gene: TRBJ2-1

CDR3 DNA: TGTGCCAGCTCATCAGGGGACATTCAGTACTTC
CDR3 protein: CASSSGDIQYF
clone size: many
D gene: NA
V gene: TRBV18
J gene: TRBJ2-4

CDR3 DNA: TGTGCCAGCTCACCACAGCGGGTGAACACCGGGGAGCTGTTTTTT
CDR3 protein: CASSPQRVNTGELFF
clone size: NA
D gene: NA
V gene: TRBV18
J gene: TRBJ2-2